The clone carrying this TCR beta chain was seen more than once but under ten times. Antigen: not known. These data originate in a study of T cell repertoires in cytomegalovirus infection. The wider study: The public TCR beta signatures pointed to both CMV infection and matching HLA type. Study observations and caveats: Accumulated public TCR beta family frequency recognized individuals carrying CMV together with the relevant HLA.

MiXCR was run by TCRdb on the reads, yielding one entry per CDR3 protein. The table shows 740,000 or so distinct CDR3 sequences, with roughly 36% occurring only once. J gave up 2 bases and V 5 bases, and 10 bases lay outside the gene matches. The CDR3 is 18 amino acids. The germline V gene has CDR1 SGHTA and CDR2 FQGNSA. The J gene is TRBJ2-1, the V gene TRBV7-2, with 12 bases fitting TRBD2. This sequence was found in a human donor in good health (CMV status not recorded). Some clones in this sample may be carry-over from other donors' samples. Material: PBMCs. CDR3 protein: CASSPGLAGTQPYNEQFF. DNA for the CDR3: TGTGCCAGCAGCCCAGGACTAGCGGGGACTCAGCCCTACAATGAGCAGTTCTTC. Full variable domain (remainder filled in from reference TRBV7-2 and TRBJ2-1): GAGVSQSPSNKVTEKGKDVELRCDPISGHTALYWYRQSLGQGLEFLIYFQGNSAPDKSGLPSDRFSAERTGGSVSTLTIQRTQQEDSAVYLCASSPGLAGTQPYNEQFFGPGTRLTVL.